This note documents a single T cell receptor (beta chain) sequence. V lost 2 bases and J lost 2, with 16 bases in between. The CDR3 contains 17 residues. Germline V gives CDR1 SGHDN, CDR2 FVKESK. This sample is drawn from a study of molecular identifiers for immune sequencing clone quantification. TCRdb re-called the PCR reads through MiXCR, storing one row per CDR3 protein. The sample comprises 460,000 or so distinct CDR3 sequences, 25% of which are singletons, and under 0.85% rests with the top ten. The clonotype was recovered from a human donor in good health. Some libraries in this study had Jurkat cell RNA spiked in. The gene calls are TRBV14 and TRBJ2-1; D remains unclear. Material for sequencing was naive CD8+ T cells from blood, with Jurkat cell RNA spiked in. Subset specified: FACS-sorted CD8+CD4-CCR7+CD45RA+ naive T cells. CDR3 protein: CASSQYPANPPYNEQFF. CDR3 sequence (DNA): TGTGCCAGCAGCCAATACCCGGCCAACCCACCCTACAATGAGCAGTTCTTC. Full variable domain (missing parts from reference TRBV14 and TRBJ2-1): EAGVTQFPSHSVIEKGQTVTLRCDPISGHDNLYWYRRVMGKEIKFLLHFVKESKQDESGMPNNRFLAERTGGTYSTLKVQPAELEDSGVYFCASSQYPANPPYNEQFFGPGTRLTVL.